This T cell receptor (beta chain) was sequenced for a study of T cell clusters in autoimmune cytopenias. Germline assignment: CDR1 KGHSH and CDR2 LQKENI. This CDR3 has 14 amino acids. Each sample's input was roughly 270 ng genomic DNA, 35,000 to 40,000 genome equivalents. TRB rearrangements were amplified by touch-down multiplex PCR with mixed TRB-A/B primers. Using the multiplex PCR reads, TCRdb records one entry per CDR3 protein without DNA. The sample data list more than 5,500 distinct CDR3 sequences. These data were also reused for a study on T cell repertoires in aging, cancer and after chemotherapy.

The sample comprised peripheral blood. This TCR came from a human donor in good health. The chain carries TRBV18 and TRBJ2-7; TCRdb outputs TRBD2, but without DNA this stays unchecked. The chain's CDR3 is CASSPHSGDYEQYF.